Below, 20 T cell receptor beta chains from the same sample are listed, as sequenced in a study of shared clonotypes between healthy human individuals. Sequencing was performed with immunoSEQ multiplex PCR; in TCRdb, only in-frame clones are kept and a portion is missing. The sample comprises 850,000 to 1,200,000 clones, approximately 68% of which are singletons, and over 1.3% rests with the top ten. The sample was memory CD4+ T cells sorted from blood. The subset is: CD45RA-negative fraction. The source is a man between 18 and 29 years old in good health.

V is TRBV27 and J is TRBJ2-2; 8 bases line up with TRBD2. Trimming took 2 bases from V and 7 from J; bases not matched to a gene: 3. The CDR3 is 14 amino acids. Germline-derived CDR1 and CDR2 are MNHEY and SMNVEV (reference sequence). The CDR3 sequence: CASSLGAGVGELFF. For the CDR3, the DNA is TGTGCCAGCAGTTTAGGAGCGGGGGTCGGGGAGCTGTTTTTT.

V usage is TRBV19 and J usage is TRBJ1-5, with D uncertain. Germline V gene data show CDR1 as LNHDA and CDR2 as SQIVND (reference sequence). The CDR3 runs to 15 residues. Between the trimmed V and J ends, which lost 2 bases and 4 bases, there was a span of 12 bases. The CDR3 DNA reads as TGTGCCAGTAGTATAACTTCAAAAAGTAATCAGCCCCAGCATTTT. Amino acids: CASSITSKSNQPQHF.

This clone was counted only a few times. The chain links TRBV29-1 to TRBJ1-5; 7 bases agree with TRBD1. Germline CDR1 SQVTM, CDR2 ANQGSEA. The CDR3 has 14 amino acids. Unmatched junction bases numbered 5, after V lost 5 bases and J lost 1 base. The CDR3 reads CSVLTGQSNQPQHF. The CDR3 DNA follows: TGCAGCGTTCTGACAGGGCAGAGCAATCAGCCCCAGCATTTT.

The sample holds one count of this clone. Written as DNA, the CDR3 is TGTGCCAGCAGCACCGGGGACTTCCATAGCGGGGAGAAATACGAGCAGTACTTC. This codes for CASSTGDFHSGEKYEQYF. The chain combines TRBV9 with TRBJ2-7; 8 bases fit TRBD2. Germline trimming cut 4 bases from V and 4 bases from J; bases unmatched to any gene: 19. Germline CDR1 is SGDLS and CDR2 is YYNGEE. The CDR3 contains 18 residues.

As concerns this clone: Other nucleotide sequences in the sample specify the same CDR3. The chain uses TRBV19 and TRBJ2-2, with D unclear. CDR3 length: 14 amino acids. Trimming left V 3 bases short and J 4 bases short, with 9 bases between. The V gene's germline CDR1 is LNHDA and CDR2 SQIVND (reference sequence). CDR3 sequence reads: CASSIGRGTGELFF. In DNA form, the CDR3 reads TGTGCCAGTAGTATCGGGCGCGGCACCGGGGAGCTGTTTTTT.

The chain recombines TRBV28 with TRBJ1-5; no definite D call. The CDR3 spans 12 residues. Germline V CDR1 and CDR2: MDHEN, SYDVKM. Trimming removed 5 bases from V and 7 bases from J, with 9 bases in between. CDR3 DNA: TGTGCCAGCAGTGAGAACAGCCAGCCCCAGCATTTT. It yields the protein CASSENSQPQHF.

The chain joins TRBV2 to TRBJ1-2, with D unclear. The germline V gene has CDR1 SNHLY and CDR2 FYNNEI. CDR3 size: 14 residues. Trimming cost V 4 bases and J 2 bases, with 11 bases left between them. This chain's CDR3 is CASSVLKANYGYTF. Written as DNA, the CDR3 is TGTGCCAGCAGTGTGCTCAAGGCGAACTATGGCTACACCTTC.

This rearrangement joins TRBV2 to TRBJ1-3; D uncertain. The germline V gene has CDR1 SNHLY and CDR2 FYNNEI. The CDR3 totals 12 residues. The V end lost 5 bases, the J end lost 4 bases, and 6 bases lay between the germline ends. The CDR3 sequence is CASSLQGNTIYF. CDR3 in DNA: TGTGCCAGCAGTTTACAGGGAAACACCATATATTTT.

This clone was observed a handful of times. This chain uses TRBV5-5 with TRBJ1-1, with D unresolved. Deletions cut 0 bases from V and 4 bases from J, with 4 bases between. In germline, CDR1 is SGHKS, CDR2 YYEKEE (reference sequence). This CDR3 is built from 12 residues. The CDR3 protein is CASSLGVTEAFF. The CDR3 DNA reads TGTGCCAGCAGCTTGGGAGTCACTGAAGCTTTCTTT.

This clone was observed a single time. CDR3 amino acids: CASSSHGRSYNEQFF. CDR3 DNA sequence: TGTGCCAGCAGCTCGCACGGGAGATCCTACAATGAGCAGTTCTTC. The gene calls are TRBV7-9 and TRBJ2-1; TRBD2 is a possible D gene (6 bases). The CDR3 has 15 amino acids. CDR1 and CDR2 (germline): SEHNR, FQNEAQ (reference sequence). The V gene lost 4 bases and the J gene lost 1 base, with 11 bases spanning the gap.

In this sample, this clone turned up a few times. The chain carries TRBV6-6 and TRBJ1-5; TRBD1 is a possible D gene (5 bases). Germline assignment: CDR1 MNHNY and CDR2 SVGAGI (reference sequence). V was cut by 7 bases and J by 7 bases, with 17 bases left in between. This CDR3 has 14 residues. CDR3 bases: TGTGCCAGCACCACGGAAGGGGCTCGACAGCCCCAGCATTTT. Translated, it gives CASTTEGARQPQHF.

CDR3 in amino acids: CASRITASGNTIYF. CDR3 DNA: TGTGCCTCACGGATAACTGCCTCTGGAAACACCATATATTTT. The chain is built from TRBV6-4 and TRBJ1-3; no clear D gene. Germline CDR1 and CDR2: MRHNA and SNTAGT. This CDR3 contains 14 residues. With 11 bases removed from V and 0 bases from J, the gap between germline ends came to 14 bases.

This chain connects TRBV18 to TRBJ2-4, with 12 positions matching TRBD2. Germline CDR1 reads KGHSH; CDR2 reads LQKENI. There are 15 residues in the CDR3. Losses at the gene ends were 5 bases for V and 8 bases for J; bases not matched to a gene: 7. CDR3 residues: CASSFGASGGDIQYF. DNA for the CDR3: TGTGCCAGCTCATTCGGCGCTAGCGGGGGGGACATTCAGTACTTC.

The rearrangement joins TRBV28 to TRBJ1-4, with 7 bases aligning to TRBD1. The V gene end was trimmed by 6 bases and the J gene end by 7 bases; junction bases not matched to a gene: 11. The CDR3 is made up of 15 amino acids. Germline CDR1 is MDHEN and CDR2 is SYDVKM. CDR3 nucleotide sequence: TGTGCCAGCAGCGCCCCAGGGGGTGAACGTGAAAAACTGTTTTTT. Translated, it gives CASSAPGGEREKLFF.

V usage is TRBV21-1 and J usage is TRBJ1-2. TRBV21-1 is deemed a pseudogene. This CDR3 region has 16 residues. The CDR3 DNA reads TGTGCCAGCAGCAAATCCCCGGGACGGGGGAACTATGGCTACACCTTC. This gives the protein CASSKSPGRGNYGYTF.

This chain connects TRBV6-1 to TRBJ1-1, with a tentative D call TRBD1 (5 bases). This CDR3 has 13 residues. CDR1 and CDR2 (germline): MNHNS, SASEGT. V was cut by 7 bases and J by 1 base, with 10 bases left in between. CDR3 residues: CASTQQGNTEAFF. DNA of the CDR3: TGTGCCAGCACCCAGCAGGGGAACACTGAAGCTTTCTTT.

This chain joins TRBV5-1 and TRBJ1-1; possibly TRBD1 for D (5 bases). Trimming stripped 4 bases from V and 6 bases from J, with 16 bases between. Germline CDR1 SGHRS, CDR2 YFSETQ. The CDR3 has 14 amino acids. CDR3 in DNA: TGCGCCAGCAGCCCGGCCGTGGGGCCATCTGAAGCTTTCTTT. Amino acids: CASSPAVGPSEAFF.

This rearrangement joins TRBV2 to TRBJ2-2, with 7 bases lining up with TRBD2. Looked up from germline, CDR1 is SNHLY and CDR2 is FYNNEI. Trimming at V came to 2 bases and at J to 1 base, leaving 1 base not matched to a gene. The CDR3 spans 15 residues. CDR3 loop: CASSERGRNTGELFF. For the CDR3, the DNA is TGTGCCAGCAGTGAACGCGGGAGGAACACCGGGGAGCTGTTTTTT.

V usage is TRBV7-3 and J usage is TRBJ2-1; TRBD2 agrees at 11 bases. The CDR3 consists of 16 residues. With V trimmed by 1 base and J by 5 bases, 4 bases remained unmatched. CDR1 is SGHTA, CDR2 FQGTGA, per germline. The CDR3 reads CASSLRTSGPNNEQFF. In DNA, the CDR3 is TGTGCCAGCAGCTTAAGGACTAGCGGGCCTAACAATGAGCAGTTCTTC.

The CDR3 loop is CASSPSVGRGTYEQYF. DNA of the CDR3: TGCGCCAGCAGCCCCTCTGTTGGGCGGGGGACCTACGAGCAGTACTTC. The rearrangement uses TRBV4-3 and TRBJ2-7; 7 bases agree with TRBD2. The junction had 11 bases not matched to a gene; V was cut back by 4 bases and J by 2 bases. This CDR3 is 16 amino acids long. Germline assignment: CDR1 LGHNA and CDR2 YSLEER.